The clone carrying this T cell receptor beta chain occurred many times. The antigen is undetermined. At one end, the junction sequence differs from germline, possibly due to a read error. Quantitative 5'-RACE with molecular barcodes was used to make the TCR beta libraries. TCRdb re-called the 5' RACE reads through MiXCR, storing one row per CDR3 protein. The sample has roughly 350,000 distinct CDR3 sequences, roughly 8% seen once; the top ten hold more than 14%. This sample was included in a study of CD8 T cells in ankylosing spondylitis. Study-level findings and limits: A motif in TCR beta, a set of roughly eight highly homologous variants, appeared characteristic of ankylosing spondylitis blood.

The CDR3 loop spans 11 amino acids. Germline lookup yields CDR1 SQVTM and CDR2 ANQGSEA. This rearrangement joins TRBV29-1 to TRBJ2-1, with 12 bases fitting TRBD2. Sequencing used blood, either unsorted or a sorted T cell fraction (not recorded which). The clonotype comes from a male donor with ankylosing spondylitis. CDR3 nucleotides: TGCAGCGTGGAGTGGGGGACTAGCGGGCTCTTC. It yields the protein CSVEWGTSGLF.